This T cell receptor (beta chain) was obtained from a study of spatial heterogeneity in lung cancer. Study-level information: Each distinct TCR and UMI combination averaged more than ten appearances in raw reads. General observations from the study: Tumors with more nonsynonymous mutations had more expanded intratumoral alpha and beta TCRs.

MiXCR was run by TCRdb on the 5' RACE reads, yielding one entry per CDR3 protein. The repertoire holds 15,000 to 20,000 distinct CDR3 sequences, 6.5% seen once, with around 3.7% in the top ten. On this clonotype: Antigen unknown.

Time point reported: sample taken at primary tumor resection. The CDR3 runs 15 residues. Germline CDR1 and CDR2: MNHEY and SVGEGT. The V and J ends lost 6 bases and 4 bases, in that order; junction bases with no gene match: 6. This clonotype was obtained from a female donor with early-stage non-small cell lung cancer. The source was lung tumor tissue, collected at surgery. This chain links TRBV6-2 or TRBV6-3 with TRBJ2-1, with 10 bases fitting TRBD2. CDR3 sequence reads: CASSPLAGRYNEQFF. In DNA, the CDR3 is TGTGCCAGCAGCCCACTAGCGGGACGGTACAATGAGCAGTTCTTC.